This T cell receptor (beta chain) was found in a study of cytomegalovirus exposure and HLA in healthy donors. General study findings and limits: It was reportedly the case that the classifier diagnosed cytomegalovirus status with high specificity and sensitivity.

Both 60 Vbeta primers and 13 Jbeta primers went into the PCR. Study processing details: An analysis that came later counted some 85 million unique TCR beta chains, about 10 million shared. The table came from immunoSEQ multiplex PCR; TCRdb's copy has only in-frame clones and leaves some out. V, J and clone size were drawn from that table, and D and trimming were deduced from the DNA. The sample holds about 150,000 clones, around 83% seen once. On this clone itself: Its antigen is unknown.

The CDR3 extends over 15 amino acids. CDR1 and CDR2 from the germline V gene are MGHRA and YSYEKL. Trimming took off 1 base at V and 4 bases at J, with 11 bases between the two ends. The V and J genes are TRBV4-1 and TRBJ1-3; D remains ambiguous. The sample consisted of PBMCs. This TCR derives from a man aged 25-40 years in good health and CMV-seropositive. The DNA for the CDR3 is TGCGCCAGCAGCCAAGGAGTTAATCAAGGAAACACCATATATTTT. Its translation: CASSQGVNQGNTIYF.